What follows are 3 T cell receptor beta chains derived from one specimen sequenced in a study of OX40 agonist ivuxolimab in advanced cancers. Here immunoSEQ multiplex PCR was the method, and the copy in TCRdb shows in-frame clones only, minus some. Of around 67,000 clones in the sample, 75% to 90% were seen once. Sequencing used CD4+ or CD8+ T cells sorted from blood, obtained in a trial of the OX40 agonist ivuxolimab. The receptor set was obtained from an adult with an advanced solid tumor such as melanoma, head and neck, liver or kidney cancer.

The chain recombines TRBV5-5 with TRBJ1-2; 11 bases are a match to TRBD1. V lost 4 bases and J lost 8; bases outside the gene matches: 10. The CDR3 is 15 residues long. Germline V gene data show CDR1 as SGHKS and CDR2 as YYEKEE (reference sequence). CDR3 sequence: CASSTAGTGGGGYTF. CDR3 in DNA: TGTGCCAGCAGCACCGCCGGGACAGGGGGTGGAGGCTACACCTTC.

The CDR3 sequence is CASRRARAGYTF. In DNA form, the CDR3 reads TGTGCCAGCAGGCGGGCCAGGGCGGGCTACACCTTC. The chain carries TRBV6-1 and TRBJ1-2; tentative D call: TRBD1 (5 bases). Germline CDR1 is MNHNS and CDR2 is SASEGT. This CDR3 region has 12 residues. V dropped 6 bases and J dropped 8 bases, with 13 bases sitting between them.

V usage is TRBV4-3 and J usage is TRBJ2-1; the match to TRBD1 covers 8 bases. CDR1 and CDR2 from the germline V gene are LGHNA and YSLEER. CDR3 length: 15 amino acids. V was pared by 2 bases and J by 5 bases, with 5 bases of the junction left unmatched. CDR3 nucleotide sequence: TGCGCCAGCAGCCAATCGGGACAGGTTAACAATGAGCAGTTCTTC. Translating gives CASSQSGQVNNEQFF.